The clone carrying this T cell receptor beta chain appeared once. J was trimmed by 6 bases and V by 4 bases; bases with no gene match: 3. The CDR3 runs 13 residues. Germline values: CDR1 SGHRS, CDR2 YFSETQ. These data belong to a study of cytomegalovirus exposure and HLA in healthy donors. The study ran its PCR with 60 Vbeta and 13 Jbeta primers. Some clones are missing from TCRdb's copy, which holds only in-frame ones; the method was immunoSEQ multiplex PCR. The table includes around 80,000 clones, approximately 65% detected once. The receptor comes from a male donor in good health and CMV-seropositive. The chain couples TRBV5-1 to TRBJ2-2; TRBD2 matches at 7 bases. Sequenced sample: PBMCs. The CDR3 sequence: CASSHRGAGELFF. The CDR3 DNA is TGCGCCAGCAGCCACCGGGGGGCCGGGGAGCTGTTTTTT.